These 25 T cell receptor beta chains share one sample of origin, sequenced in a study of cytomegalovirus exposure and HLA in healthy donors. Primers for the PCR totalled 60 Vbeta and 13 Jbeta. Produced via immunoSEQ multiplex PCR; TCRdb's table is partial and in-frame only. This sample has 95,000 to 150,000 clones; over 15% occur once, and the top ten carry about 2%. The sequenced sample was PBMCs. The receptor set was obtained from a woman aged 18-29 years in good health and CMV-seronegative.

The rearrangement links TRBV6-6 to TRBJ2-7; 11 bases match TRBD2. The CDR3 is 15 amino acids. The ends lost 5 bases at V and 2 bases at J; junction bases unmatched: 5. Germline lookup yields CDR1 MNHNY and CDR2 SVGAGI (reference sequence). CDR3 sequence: CASSDPTSGTYEQYF. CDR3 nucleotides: TGTGCCAGCAGTGACCCGACTAGCGGGACCTACGAGCAGTACTTC.

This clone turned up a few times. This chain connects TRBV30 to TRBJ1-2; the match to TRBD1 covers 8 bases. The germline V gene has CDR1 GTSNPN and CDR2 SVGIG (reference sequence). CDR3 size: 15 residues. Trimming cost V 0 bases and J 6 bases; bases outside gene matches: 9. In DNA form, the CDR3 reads TGTGCCTGGAGTGTCCTGACAGGGGAAGTGGATGGCTACACCTTC. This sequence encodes CAWSVLTGEVDGYTF.

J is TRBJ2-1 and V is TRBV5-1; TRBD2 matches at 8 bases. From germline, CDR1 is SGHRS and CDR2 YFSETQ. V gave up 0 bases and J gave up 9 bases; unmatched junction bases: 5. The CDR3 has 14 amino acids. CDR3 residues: CASSLAGGPAEQFF. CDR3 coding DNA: TGCGCCAGCAGCTTGGCGGGAGGGCCTGCTGAGCAGTTCTTC.

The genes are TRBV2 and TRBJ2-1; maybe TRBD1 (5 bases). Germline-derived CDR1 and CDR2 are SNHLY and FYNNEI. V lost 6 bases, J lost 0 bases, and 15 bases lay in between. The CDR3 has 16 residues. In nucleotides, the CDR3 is TGTGCCAGCAGGGGGCGTCCCAAAGGCTCCTACAATGAGCAGTTCTTC. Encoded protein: CASRGRPKGSYNEQFF.

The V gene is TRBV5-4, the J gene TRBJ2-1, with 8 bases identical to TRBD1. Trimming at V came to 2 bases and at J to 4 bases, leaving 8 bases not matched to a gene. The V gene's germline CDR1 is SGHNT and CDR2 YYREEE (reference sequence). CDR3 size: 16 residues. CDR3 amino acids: CASSFPRQGTYNEQFF. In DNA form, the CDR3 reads TGTGCCAGCAGCTTCCCCCGACAGGGGACTTACAATGAGCAGTTCTTC.

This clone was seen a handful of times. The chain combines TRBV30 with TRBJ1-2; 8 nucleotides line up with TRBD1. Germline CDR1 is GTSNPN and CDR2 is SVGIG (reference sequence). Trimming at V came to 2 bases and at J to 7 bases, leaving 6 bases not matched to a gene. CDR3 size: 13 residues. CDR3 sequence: CAWSPNRGFGYTF. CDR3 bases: TGTGCCTGGAGTCCGAACAGGGGGTTTGGCTACACCTTC.

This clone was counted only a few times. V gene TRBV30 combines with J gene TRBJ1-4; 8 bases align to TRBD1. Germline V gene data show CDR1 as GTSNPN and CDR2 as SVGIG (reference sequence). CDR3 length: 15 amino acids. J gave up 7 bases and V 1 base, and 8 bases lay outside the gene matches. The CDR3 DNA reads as TGTGCCTGGAGTGGAGGACAGGGCGGGTTTGAAAAACTGTTTTTT. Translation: CAWSGGQGGFEKLFF.

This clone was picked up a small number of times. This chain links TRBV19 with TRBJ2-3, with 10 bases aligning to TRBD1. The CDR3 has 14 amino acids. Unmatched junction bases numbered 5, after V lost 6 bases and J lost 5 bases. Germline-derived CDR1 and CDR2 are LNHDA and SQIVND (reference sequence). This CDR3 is CASSQTGGVDTQYF. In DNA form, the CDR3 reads TGTGCCAGTAGCCAGACAGGGGGCGTAGATACGCAGTATTTT.

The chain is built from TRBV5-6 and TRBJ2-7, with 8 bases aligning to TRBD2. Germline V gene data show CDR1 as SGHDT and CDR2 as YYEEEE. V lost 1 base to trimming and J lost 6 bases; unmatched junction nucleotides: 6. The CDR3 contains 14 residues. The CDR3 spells CASSLLTGGLEQYF. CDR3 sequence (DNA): TGTGCCAGCAGCTTGCTGACGGGGGGGCTCGAGCAGTACTTC. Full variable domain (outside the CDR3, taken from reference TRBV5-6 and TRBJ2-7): DAGVTQSPTHLIKTRGQQVTLRCSPKSGHDTVSWYQQALGQGPQFIFQYYEEEERQRGNFPDRFSGHQFPNYSSELNVNALLLGDSALYLCASSLLTGGLEQYFGPGTRLTVT.

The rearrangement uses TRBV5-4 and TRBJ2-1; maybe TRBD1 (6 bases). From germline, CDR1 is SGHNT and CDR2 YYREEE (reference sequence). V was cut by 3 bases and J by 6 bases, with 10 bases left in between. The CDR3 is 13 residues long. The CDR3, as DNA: TGTGCCAGCAGCTCCAAGACAGGCAATGAGCAGTTCTTC. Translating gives CASSSKTGNEQFF.

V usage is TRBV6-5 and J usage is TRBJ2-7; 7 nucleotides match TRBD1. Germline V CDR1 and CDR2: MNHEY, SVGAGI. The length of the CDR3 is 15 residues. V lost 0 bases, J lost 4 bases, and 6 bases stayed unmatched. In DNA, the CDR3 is TGTGCCAGCAGTTACTCTGGGACAGCTGCTTACGAGCAGTACTTC. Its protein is CASSYSGTAAYEQYF.

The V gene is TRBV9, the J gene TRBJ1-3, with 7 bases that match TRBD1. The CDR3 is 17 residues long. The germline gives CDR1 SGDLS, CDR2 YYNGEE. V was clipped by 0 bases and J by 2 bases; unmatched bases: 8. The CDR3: CASSVATSTGAGNTIYF. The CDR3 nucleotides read TGTGCCAGCAGCGTAGCTACGTCAACAGGGGCTGGAAACACCATATATTTT.

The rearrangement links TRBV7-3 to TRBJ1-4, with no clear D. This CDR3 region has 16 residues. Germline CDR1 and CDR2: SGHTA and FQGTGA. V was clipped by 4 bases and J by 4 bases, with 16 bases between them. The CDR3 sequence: CASSYPGRGINEKLFF. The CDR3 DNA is TGTGCCAGCAGCTACCCCGGACGGGGAATTAATGAAAAACTGTTTTTT.

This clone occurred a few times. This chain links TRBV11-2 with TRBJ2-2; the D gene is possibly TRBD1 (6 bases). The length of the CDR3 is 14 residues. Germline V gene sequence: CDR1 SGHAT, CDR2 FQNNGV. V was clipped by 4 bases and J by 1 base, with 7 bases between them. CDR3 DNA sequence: TGTGCCAGCAGCTGGGGACAGAACACCGGGGAGCTGTTTTTT. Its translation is CASSWGQNTGELFF.

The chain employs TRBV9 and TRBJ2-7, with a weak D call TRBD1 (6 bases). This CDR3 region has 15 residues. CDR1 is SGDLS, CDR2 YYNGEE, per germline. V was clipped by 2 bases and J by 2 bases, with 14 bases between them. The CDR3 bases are TGTGCCAGCAGCGTTGCCGGGACACCCCCCTACGAGCAGTACTTC. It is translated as CASSVAGTPPYEQYF.

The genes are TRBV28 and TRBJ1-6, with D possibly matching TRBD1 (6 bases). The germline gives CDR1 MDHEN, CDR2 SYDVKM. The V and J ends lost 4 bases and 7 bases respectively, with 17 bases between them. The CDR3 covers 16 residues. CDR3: CASSWASGTGNSPLHF. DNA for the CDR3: TGTGCCAGCAGTTGGGCCTCGGGAACAGGGAATTCACCCCTCCACTTT. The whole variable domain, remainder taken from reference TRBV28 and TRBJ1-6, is DVKVTQSSRYLVKRTGEKVFLECVQDMDHENMFWYRQDPGLGLRLIYFSYDVKMKEKGDIPEGYSVSREKKERFSLILESASTNQTSMYLCASSWASGTGNSPLHFGNGTRLTVT.

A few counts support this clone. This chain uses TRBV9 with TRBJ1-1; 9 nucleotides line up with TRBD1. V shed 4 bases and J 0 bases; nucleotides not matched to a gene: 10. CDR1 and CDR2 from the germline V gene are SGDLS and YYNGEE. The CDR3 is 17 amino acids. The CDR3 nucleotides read TGTGCCAGCAGCCCCACCGGGACAGGGCTAATGAACACTGAAGCTTTCTTT. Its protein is CASSPTGTGLMNTEAFF.

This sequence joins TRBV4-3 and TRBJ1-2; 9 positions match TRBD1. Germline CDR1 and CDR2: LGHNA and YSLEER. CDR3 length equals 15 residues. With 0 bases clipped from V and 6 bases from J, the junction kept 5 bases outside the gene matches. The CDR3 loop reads CASSQDHGTGNGYTF. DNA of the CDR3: TGCGCCAGCAGCCAAGATCATGGGACAGGGAATGGCTACACCTTC.

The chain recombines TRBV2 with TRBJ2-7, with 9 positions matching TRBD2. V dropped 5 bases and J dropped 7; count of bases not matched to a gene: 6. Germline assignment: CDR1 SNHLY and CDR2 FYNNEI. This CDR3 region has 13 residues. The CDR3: CASSPGLAKEQYF. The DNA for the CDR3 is TGTGCCAGCAGTCCGGGACTAGCAAAAGAGCAGTACTTC.

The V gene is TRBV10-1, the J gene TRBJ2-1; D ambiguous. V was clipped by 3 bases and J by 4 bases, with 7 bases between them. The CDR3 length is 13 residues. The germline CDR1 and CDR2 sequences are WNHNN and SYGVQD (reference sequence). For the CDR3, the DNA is TGCGCCAGCAGTGATCCGGGTTACAATGAGCAGTTCTTC. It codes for CASSDPGYNEQFF.

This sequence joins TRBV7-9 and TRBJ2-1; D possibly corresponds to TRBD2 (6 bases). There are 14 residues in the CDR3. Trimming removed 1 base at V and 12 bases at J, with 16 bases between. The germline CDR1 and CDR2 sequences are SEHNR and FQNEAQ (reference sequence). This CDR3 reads CASSLGGLASVQFF. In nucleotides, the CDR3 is TGTGCCAGCAGCTTAGGGGGACTCGCCAGCGTGCAGTTCTTC.

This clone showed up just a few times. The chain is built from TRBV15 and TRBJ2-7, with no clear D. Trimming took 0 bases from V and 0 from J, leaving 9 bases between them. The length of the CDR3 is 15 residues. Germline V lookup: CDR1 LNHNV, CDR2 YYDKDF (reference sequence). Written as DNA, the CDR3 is TGTGCCACCAGCAGAGATCTGGGCAACTCCTACGAGCAGTACTTC. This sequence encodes CATSRDLGNSYEQYF.

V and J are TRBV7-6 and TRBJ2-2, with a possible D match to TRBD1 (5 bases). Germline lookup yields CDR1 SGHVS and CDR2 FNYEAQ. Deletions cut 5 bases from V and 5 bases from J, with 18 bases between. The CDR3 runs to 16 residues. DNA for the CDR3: TGTGCCAGCAGCAAAGGGGTCCGGGTGGGGACCGGGGAGCTGTTTTTT. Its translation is CASSKGVRVGTGELFF.

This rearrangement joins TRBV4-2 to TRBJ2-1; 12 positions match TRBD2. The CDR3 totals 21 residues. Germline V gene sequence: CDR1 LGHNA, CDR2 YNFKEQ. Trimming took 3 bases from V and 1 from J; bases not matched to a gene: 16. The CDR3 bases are TGTGCCAGCAGCCATGCTGGACCGGGACTAGCGGGTAATCCTTCCTACAATGAGCAGTTCTTC. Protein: CASSHAGPGLAGNPSYNEQFF.

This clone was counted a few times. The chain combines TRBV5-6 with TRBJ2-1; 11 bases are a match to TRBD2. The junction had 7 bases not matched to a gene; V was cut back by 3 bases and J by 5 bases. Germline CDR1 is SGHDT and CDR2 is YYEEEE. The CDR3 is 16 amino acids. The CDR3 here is CASSSWGTSGNNEQFF. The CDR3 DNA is TGTGCCAGCAGCTCGTGGGGGACTAGCGGAAACAATGAGCAGTTCTTC.